The 32 T cell receptor beta chains below were found in one sample sequenced in a study of blood T cells in healthy people across ages (dated by TCRdb to between 2015 and 2017). Library preparation employed 5' RACE. Sequencing was carried out with an Illumina HiSeq 2500. A second 7 to 11 cycle PCR used a sample-barcoded 5' primer and a J-beta primer mix. TCRdb reworked the public reads: Q25 trimming with fastp, MiXCR clone assembly, productive beta chains retained. Each entry merges the rows of one CDR3 protein and shows their most common DNA and genes. The sample has about 780,000 distinct CDR3 sequences on record, around half of them singletons. The top ten constitute around a sixth of the sample. The specimen was blood. The receptors were gathered from a man at least 80 years old in good health.

This clonotype was recorded a few times. V usage is TRBV13 and J usage is TRBJ1-6, with D uncertain. Looked up from germline, CDR1 is PRHDT and CDR2 is FYEKMQ (reference sequence). The length of the CDR3 is 17 residues. The germline V and J ends were trimmed by 2 bases and 0 bases, with 11 bases remaining between them. This CDR3 is CASSLYAQSSYNSPLHF. CDR3 coding DNA: TGTGCCAGCAGCTTATATGCACAGAGCTCCTATAATTCACCCCTCCACTTT.

The chain links TRBV25-1 to TRBJ2-1; the D is unclear. Trimming took 5 bases from V and 6 from J, leaving 11 bases between them. CDR3 length: 13 residues. Germline V gene lookup returns CDR1 MGHDK and CDR2 SYGVNS. CDR3 amino acids: CASSRVASNEQFF. In DNA, the CDR3 is TGTGCCAGCAGTAGGGTGGCTTCCAATGAGCAGTTCTTC. The whole variable domain, remainder taken from reference TRBV25-1 and TRBJ2-1, is EADIYQTPRYLVIGTGKKITLECSQTMGHDKMYWYQQDPGMELHLIHYSYGVNSTEKGDLSSESTVSRIRTEHFPLTLESARPSHTSQYLCASSRVASNEQFFGPGTRLTVL.

The CDR3 region has the DNA TGTGCCAGCAGCTTAGAAAGCGGGAGCCGAACCGGGGAGCTGTTTTTT. Its protein product is CASSLESGSRTGELFF. The chain combines TRBV7-8 with TRBJ2-2; 8 nucleotides match TRBD2. The germline V gene encodes CDR1 SGHVS and CDR2 FQNEAQ. J was trimmed by 5 bases and V by 1 base; bases with no gene match: 6. There are 16 residues in the CDR3.

The rearrangement joins TRBV29-1 to TRBJ2-1; 11 nucleotides align to TRBD1. V dropped 6 bases and J dropped 6; count of bases not matched to a gene: 7. The CDR3 loop spans 14 amino acids. The germline V gene encodes CDR1 SQVTM and CDR2 ANQGSEA. This CDR3 is CSVRTGGQGNEQFF. The CDR3 DNA reads as TGCAGCGTGAGGACAGGGGGCCAGGGCAATGAGCAGTTCTTC.

The chain joins TRBV12-3 or TRBV12-4 to TRBJ2-1, with 12 bases identical to TRBD1. This CDR3 is built from 16 residues. V lost 6 bases, J lost 8 bases, and 11 bases stayed unmatched. The CDR3 reads CASRDTGTGGWYEQFF. DNA of the CDR3: TGTGCCAGCAGGGACACCGGGACAGGGGGCTGGTATGAGCAGTTCTTC.

This clonotype was counted at least ten times. V and J are TRBV5-5 and TRBJ2-7; D unclear. Trimming pared 3 bases from V and 1 base from J, leaving 14 bases between. This CDR3 region has 15 residues. Germline V gives CDR1 SGHKS, CDR2 YYEKEE (reference sequence). This chain's CDR3 is CASSSLDGDSYEQYF. The CDR3 region has the DNA TGTGCCAGCAGCTCCTTGGACGGAGATTCCTACGAGCAGTACTTC.

This clonotype showed up just a few times. This chain connects TRBV29-1 to TRBJ2-2; 9 nucleotides line up with TRBD2. Germline V gene data show CDR1 as SQVTM and CDR2 as ANQGSEA. Unmatched junction bases numbered 7, after V lost 5 bases and J lost 3 bases. The CDR3 loop spans 15 amino acids. The DNA for the CDR3 is TGCAGCGTTCGGAAAGTAGCGGGAGACACCGGGGAGCTGTTTTTT. The encoded protein is CSVRKVAGDTGELFF.

The chain couples TRBV4-2 to TRBJ1-5, with TRBD1 as a possible D gene (6 bases). The CDR3 sequence is 16 residues long. The germline gives CDR1 LGHNA, CDR2 YNFKEQ. The V gene lost 1 base and the J gene lost 2 bases, with 12 bases spanning the gap. The chain's CDR3 is CASSQVTGIGNQPQHF. The CDR3 DNA reads as TGTGCCAGCAGCCAAGTGACAGGAATAGGCAATCAGCCCCAGCATTTT.

The chain uses TRBV10-3 and TRBJ2-1, with D possibly matching TRBD2 (6 bases). This CDR3 region has 13 residues. The germline V gene has CDR1 ENHRY and CDR2 SYGVKD. Trimming stripped 9 bases from V and 2 bases from J, with 11 bases between. The CDR3 DNA reads TGTGCCATTTGGGCTAGCGCCTACAATGAGCAGTTCTTC. Translation gives CAIWASAYNEQFF.

This clonotype was seen only once. The V call is TRBV12-3 or TRBV12-4, the J call TRBJ2-5, with 11 nucleotides matching TRBD2. The CDR3 covers 15 residues. The junction had 11 bases not matched to a gene; V was cut back by 3 bases and J by 11 bases. The DNA of the CDR3 is TGTGCCAGCAGTTTTAGCGGGAGGGCCCTCGGTGAGCAGTACTTC. It yields the protein CASSFSGRALGEQYF.

This CDR3 reads CASGTSGRADTQYF. The CDR3 DNA sequence: TGTGCCAGTGGAACTAGCGGGAGAGCGGATACGCAGTATTTT. The V and J genes are TRBV18 and TRBJ2-3; 11 nucleotides agree with TRBD2. The CDR3 is 14 residues long. Trimming at V came to 9 bases and at J to 6 bases, leaving 8 bases not matched to a gene. CDR1 is KGHSH, CDR2 LQKENI, per germline. Full variable domain (remainder filled in from reference TRBV18 and TRBJ2-3): NAGVMQNPRHLVRRRGQEARLRCSPMKGHSHVYWYRQLPEEGLKFMVYLQKENIIDESGMPKERFSAEFPKEGPSILRIQQVVRGDSAAYFCASGTSGRADTQYFGPGTRLTVL.

This chain uses TRBV3-1 with TRBJ1-6, with a tentative D call TRBD1 (6 bases). The CDR3 contains 14 residues. V dropped 4 bases and J dropped 8 bases, with 12 bases sitting between them. Germline loops: CDR1 LGHDT, CDR2 YNNKEL (reference sequence). CDR3 sequence: CASSPRDTDSPLHF. The CDR3 DNA reads TGTGCCAGCAGCCCCCGGGACACAGATTCACCCCTCCACTTT. The full variable domain, in which reference TRBV3-1 and TRBJ1-6 provide the parts outside the CDR3, is DTAVSQTPKYLVTQMGNDKSIKCEQNLGHDTMYWYKQDSKKFLKIMFSYNNKELIINETVPNRFSPKSPDKAHLNLHINSLELGDSAVYFCASSPRDTDSPLHFGNGTRLTVT.

CDR3 loop: CASSVSVFYEQYF. The CDR3, as DNA: TGTGCCAGCAGCGTATCTGTTTTCTACGAGCAGTACTTC. The chain links TRBV7-2 to TRBJ2-7, with D unclear. The germline gives CDR1 SGHTA, CDR2 FQGNSA. V lost 5 bases and J lost 3, with 11 bases in between. The CDR3 is 13 amino acids.

V gene TRBV12-3 or TRBV12-4 combines with J gene TRBJ2-3; no definite D call. This CDR3 has 14 residues. V was shortened by 3 bases and J by 5 bases, with 12 bases between the two germline ends. CDR3 in DNA: TGTGCCAGCAGTTTTTCACAATTGGGAGATACGCAGTATTTT. This encodes CASSFSQLGDTQYF.

This clonotype was counted a few times. The V call is TRBV11-2, the J call TRBJ2-3; 8 nucleotides agree with TRBD1. Germline V gene data show CDR1 as SGHAT and CDR2 as FQNNGV. V was clipped by 5 bases and J by 1 base; unmatched bases: 5. The length of the CDR3 is 15 residues. The CDR3 protein is CASSRDRPGTDTQYF. The CDR3 DNA reads TGTGCCAGCAGCCGGGACAGGCCAGGCACAGATACGCAGTATTTT.

Points on this clonotype: A clone one base away is much larger, so this may be a read error. V is TRBV29-1 and J is TRBJ2-1; D call uncertain. This CDR3 is 11 amino acids long. CDR1 and CDR2 (germline): SQVTM, ANQGSEA. The CDR3 DNA sequence: TGCAGCGTTGAACAATACAATGGGCAGTTCTTC. It encodes CSVEQYNGQFF.

This clonotype was seen ten or more times. The V and J genes are TRBV20-1 and TRBJ2-3, with TRBD1 as a possible D gene (6 bases). Germline V CDR1 and CDR2: DFQATT, SNEGSKA (reference sequence). CDR3 size: 14 residues. The V end was cut by 0 bases, the J end by 4 bases, with 11 bases between. CDR3 in amino acids: CSARESAGADTQYF. CDR3 DNA sequence: TGCAGTGCTAGAGAGTCTGCAGGGGCAGATACGCAGTATTTT.

The chain has TRBV29-1 and TRBJ2-5; D perhaps matches TRBD2 (6 bases). Germline CDR1 and CDR2: SQVTM and ANQGSEA. V lost 3 bases, J lost 1 base, and 18 bases lay in between. This CDR3 contains 16 residues. The CDR3 coding sequence is TGCAGCGTTGAGGGCGCTGCGGGGCAGCCCCAAGAGACCCAGTACTTC. This encodes CSVEGAAGQPQETQYF.

The CDR3 is CASSTGIRGFADTQYF. CDR3 nucleotide sequence: TGTGCCAGCAGCACCGGAATCAGGGGGTTTGCAGATACGCAGTATTTT. The V call is TRBV5-5, the J call TRBJ2-3; 7 bases are shared with TRBD1. Germline CDR1 and CDR2: SGHKS and YYEKEE (reference sequence). There are 16 residues in the CDR3. With V trimmed by 4 bases and J by 4 bases, 12 bases remained unmatched.

This clonotype was counted between two and nine times. The chain combines TRBV7-2 with TRBJ2-7; D is undetermined. The CDR3 spans 13 residues. Between the trimmed V and J ends, which lost 5 bases and 5 bases, there was a span of 13 bases. The germline gives CDR1 SGHTA, CDR2 FQGNSA. CDR3 nucleotide sequence: TGTGCCAGCAGCGTAGTATTTGTGGACGAGCAGTACTTC. The encoded protein is CASSVVFVDEQYF.

Concerning this clonotype itself: This may come from a read error, since a much larger clone is one base off. The V and J genes are TRBV7-2 and TRBJ2-7; 8 bases are a match to TRBD1. CDR1 and CDR2 (germline): SGHTA, FQGNSA. Losses at the gene ends were 1 base for V and 7 bases for J; bases not matched to a gene: 12. The CDR3 sequence is 16 residues long. The CDR3 region is CASSLVGRGRIDEQYF. The CDR3 DNA follows: TGTGCCAGCAGCTTAGTGGGCAGGGGGCGCATCGATGAGCAGTACTTC.

The genes are TRBV11-2 and TRBJ2-2; D gene uncertain. V shed 3 bases and J shed 6 bases, with 2 bases lying between them. Germline assignment: CDR1 SGHAT and CDR2 FQNNGV. This CDR3 spans 11 amino acids. The CDR3 DNA reads as TGTGCCAGCAGCTTCCCCGGGGAGCTGTTTTTT. Its protein product is CASSFPGELFF.

The chain joins TRBV5-1 to TRBJ1-6; D not certain. Trimming removed 1 base from V and 9 bases from J, with 11 bases in between. The CDR3 runs to 14 residues. Germline V gene sequence: CDR1 SGHRS, CDR2 YFSETQ. CDR3 sequence reads: CASSLRGSGSPLHF. The CDR3 DNA reads TGCGCCAGCAGCTTGCGGGGTAGCGGTTCACCCCTCCACTTT. The complete variable domain, with remaining parts taken from reference TRBV5-1 and TRBJ1-6, reads KAGVTQTPRYLIKTRGQQVTLSCSPISGHRSVSWYQQTPGQGLQFLFEYFSETQRNKGNFPGRFSGRQFSNSRSEMNVSTLELGDSALYLCASSLRGSGSPLHFGNGTRLTVT.

This clonotype was seen many times. The J gene is TRBJ2-1, the V gene TRBV6-5, with D unclear. This CDR3 is 12 amino acids long. CDR1 and CDR2 from the germline V gene are MNHEY and SVGAGI. Trimming took 0 bases from V and 7 from J, leaving 4 bases between them. CDR3: CASSYSGNEQFF. The CDR3 nucleotides are TGTGCCAGCAGTTACTCAGGGAATGAGCAGTTCTTC.

With regard to this clonotype: Sequence at one end of the junction differs from germline and may be a read error. The chain joins TRBV6-2 or TRBV6-3 to TRBJ2-4; either TRBD1 or TRBD2 may supply D (6 bases each). Per the germline V gene, CDR1 is MNHEY and CDR2 is SVGEGT. CDR3 length: 13 amino acids. The CDR3 DNA sequence: TGTGCCAGCAGTCCGAGAAGGGGGGCGGTCCACCTCTTC. It encodes CASSPRRGAVHLF.

The CDR3 here is CASSLPNDRTSNVPDTQYF. The CDR3 bases are TGCGCCAGCAGCTTGCCAAACGATCGTACGAGCAACGTACCAGATACGCAGTATTTT. The V and J genes are TRBV5-1 and TRBJ2-3, with D hard to call. Germline V gene data show CDR1 as SGHRS and CDR2 as YFSETQ. The germline V and J ends were trimmed by 1 base and 4 bases, with 25 bases remaining between them. This CDR3 is 19 amino acids long.

This clonotype showed up many times. This rearrangement joins TRBV12-3 or TRBV12-4 to TRBJ2-7; D uncertain. The CDR3 is 13 residues long. V lost 4 bases and J 3 bases, leaving 10 bases between the germline ends. The DNA for the CDR3 is TGTGCCAGCAGTTCCGGGTACAACTACGAGCAGTACTTC. Translating gives CASSSGYNYEQYF.

A few counts support this clonotype. CDR3 DNA sequence: TGTGCCTGGAGTGTTGGAAGGTATAGCTATGGCTACACCTTC. It specifies CAWSVGRYSYGYTF. The V gene is TRBV30, the J gene TRBJ1-2; D unresolved. V was cut by 0 bases and J by 4 bases, with 12 bases left in between. The CDR3 is 14 amino acids. Germline lookup yields CDR1 GTSNPN and CDR2 SVGIG (reference sequence).

In its sample, this clonotype was seen a few times. The V call is TRBV20-1, the J call TRBJ2-7; D is undetermined. V lost 5 bases and J lost 3, with 14 bases in between. The germline gives CDR1 DFQATT, CDR2 SNEGSKA (reference sequence). The CDR3 length is 13 residues. The chain's CDR3 is CSAQSQSIYEQYF. In DNA, the CDR3 is TGCAGTGCTCAGTCACAGTCGATCTACGAGCAGTACTTC.

The chain employs TRBV7-9 and TRBJ1-4, with D unclear. Germline V gene lookup returns CDR1 SEHNR and CDR2 FQNEAQ (reference sequence). Between the trimmed V and J ends, which lost 4 bases and 8 bases, there was a span of 17 bases. This CDR3 has 15 residues. CDR3 region: CASSSGRGLEEKLFF. As DNA, the CDR3 is TGTGCCAGCAGCTCTGGACGGGGTTTGGAAGAAAAACTGTTTTTT.

V and J are TRBV10-3 and TRBJ2-7; 9 bases map to TRBD1. This CDR3 is 15 amino acids long. V dropped 6 bases and J dropped 0; count of bases not matched to a gene: 6. The germline gives CDR1 ENHRY, CDR2 SYGVKD. The CDR3 spells CAISLTGGLSYEQYF. The CDR3 DNA sequence: TGTGCCATCAGCCTCACAGGGGGCCTCTCCTACGAGCAGTACTTC.

As for this clonotype: A much larger clone differs from this one at a single base, so this may be a read error. This chain uses TRBV20-1 with TRBJ2-3; D ambiguous. Germline assignment: CDR1 DFQATT and CDR2 SNEGSKA (reference sequence). This CDR3 has 15 residues. This chain's CDR3 is CSARDLPVSIDTQYF. CDR3 coding DNA: TGCAGTGCTAGAGATCTGCCCGTTAGCATAGATACGCAGTATTTT.